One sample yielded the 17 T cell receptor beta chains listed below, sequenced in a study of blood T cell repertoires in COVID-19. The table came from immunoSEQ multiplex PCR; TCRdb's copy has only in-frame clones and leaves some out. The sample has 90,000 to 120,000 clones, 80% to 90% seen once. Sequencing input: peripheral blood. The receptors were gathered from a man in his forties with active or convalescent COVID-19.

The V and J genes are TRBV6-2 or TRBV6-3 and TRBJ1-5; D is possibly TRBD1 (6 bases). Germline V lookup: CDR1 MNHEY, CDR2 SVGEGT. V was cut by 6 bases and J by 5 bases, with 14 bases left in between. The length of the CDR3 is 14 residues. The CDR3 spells CASSRQGLDQPQHF. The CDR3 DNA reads TGTGCCAGCAGCCGGCAGGGGCTGGATCAGCCCCAGCATTTT.

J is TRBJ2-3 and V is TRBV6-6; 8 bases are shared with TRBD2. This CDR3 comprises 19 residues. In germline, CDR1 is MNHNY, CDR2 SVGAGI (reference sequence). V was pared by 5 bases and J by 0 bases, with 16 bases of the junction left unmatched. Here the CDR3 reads CASSPRPPSGSHSTDTQYF. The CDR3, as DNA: TGTGCCAGCAGTCCTCGACCTCCTAGCGGGTCTCATAGCACAGATACGCAGTATTTT.

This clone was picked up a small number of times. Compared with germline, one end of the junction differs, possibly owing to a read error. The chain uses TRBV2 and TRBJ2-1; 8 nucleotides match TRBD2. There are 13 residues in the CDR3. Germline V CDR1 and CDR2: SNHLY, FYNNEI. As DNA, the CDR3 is TGTGCCAGCATGAGGGGACTAGATTTGGTAGAGCTCTTC. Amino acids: CASMRGLDLVELF.

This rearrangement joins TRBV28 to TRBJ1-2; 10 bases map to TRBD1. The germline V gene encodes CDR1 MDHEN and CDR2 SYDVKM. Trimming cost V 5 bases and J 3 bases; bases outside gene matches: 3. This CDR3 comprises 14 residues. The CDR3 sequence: CASSRTGGHYGYTF. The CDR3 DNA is TGTGCCAGCAGTCGGACAGGGGGACACTATGGCTACACCTTC.

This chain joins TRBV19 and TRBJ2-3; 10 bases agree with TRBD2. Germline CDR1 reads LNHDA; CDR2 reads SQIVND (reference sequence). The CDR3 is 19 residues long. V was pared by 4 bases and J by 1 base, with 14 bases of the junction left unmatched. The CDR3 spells CASSSQLAGPGGGTDTQYF. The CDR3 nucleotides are TGTGCCAGTAGTAGTCAACTAGCGGGGCCCGGGGGGGGCACAGATACGCAGTATTTT.

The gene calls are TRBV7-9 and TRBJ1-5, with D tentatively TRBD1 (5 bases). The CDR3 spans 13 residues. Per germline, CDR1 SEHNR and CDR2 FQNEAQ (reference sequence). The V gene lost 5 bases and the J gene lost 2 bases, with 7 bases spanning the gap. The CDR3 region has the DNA TGTGCCAGCAGCCCGACAGGCAATCAGCCCCAGCATTTT. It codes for CASSPTGNQPQHF.

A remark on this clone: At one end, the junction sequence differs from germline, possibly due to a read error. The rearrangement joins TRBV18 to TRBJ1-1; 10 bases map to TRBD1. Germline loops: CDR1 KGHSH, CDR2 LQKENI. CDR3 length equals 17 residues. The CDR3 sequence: CASSPPMGQGKNSEAFF. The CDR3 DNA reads TGTGCCAGCTCACCACCTATGGGACAGGGGAAGAACAGTGAAGCTTTCTTT.

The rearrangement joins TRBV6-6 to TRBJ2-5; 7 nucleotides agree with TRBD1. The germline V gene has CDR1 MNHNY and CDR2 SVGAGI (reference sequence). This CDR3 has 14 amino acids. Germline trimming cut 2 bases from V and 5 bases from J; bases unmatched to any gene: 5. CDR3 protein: CASSYPTGWETQYF. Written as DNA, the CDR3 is TGTGCCAGCAGTTACCCGACAGGGTGGGAGACCCAGTACTTC.

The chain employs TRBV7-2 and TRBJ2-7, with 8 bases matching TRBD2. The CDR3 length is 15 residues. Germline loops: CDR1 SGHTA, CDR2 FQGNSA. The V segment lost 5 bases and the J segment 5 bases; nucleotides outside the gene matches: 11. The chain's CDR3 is CASSLQWTSTHEQYF. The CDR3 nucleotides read TGTGCCAGCAGCCTGCAATGGACTAGCACACACGAGCAGTACTTC. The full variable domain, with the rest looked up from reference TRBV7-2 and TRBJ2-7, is GAGVSQSPSNKVTEKGKDVELRCDPISGHTALYWYRQSLGQGLEFLIYFQGNSAPDKSGLPSDRFSAERTGGSVSTLTIQRTQQEDSAVYLCASSLQWTSTHEQYFGPGTRLTVT.

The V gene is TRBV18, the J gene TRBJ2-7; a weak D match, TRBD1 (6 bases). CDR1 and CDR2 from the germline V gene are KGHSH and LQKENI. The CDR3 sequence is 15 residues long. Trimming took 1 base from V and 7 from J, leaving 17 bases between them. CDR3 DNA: TGTGCCAGCTCACCACTCCGGGACACTTCTACGGAGCAGTACTTC. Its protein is CASSPLRDTSTEQYF.

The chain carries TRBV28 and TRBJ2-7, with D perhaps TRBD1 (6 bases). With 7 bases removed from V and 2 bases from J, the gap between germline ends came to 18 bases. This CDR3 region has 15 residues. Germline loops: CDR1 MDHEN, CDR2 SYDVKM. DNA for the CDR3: TGTGCCAGCATCCCACCGAGGGGGTCCCCCTACGAGCAGTACTTC. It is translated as CASIPPRGSPYEQYF.

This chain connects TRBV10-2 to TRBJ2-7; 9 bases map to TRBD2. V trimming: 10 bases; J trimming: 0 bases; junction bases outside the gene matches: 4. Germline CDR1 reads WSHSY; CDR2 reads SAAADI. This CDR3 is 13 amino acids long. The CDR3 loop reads CATLAGYSYEQYF. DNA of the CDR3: TGCGCCACCCTAGCGGGGTACTCCTACGAGCAGTACTTC.

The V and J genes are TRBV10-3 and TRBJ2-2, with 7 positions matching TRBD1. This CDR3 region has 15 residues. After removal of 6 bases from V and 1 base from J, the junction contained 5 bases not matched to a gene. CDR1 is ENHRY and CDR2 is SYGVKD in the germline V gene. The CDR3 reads CAISTGQLNTGELFF. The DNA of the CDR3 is TGTGCCATCAGCACGGGACAGTTGAACACCGGGGAGCTGTTTTTT.

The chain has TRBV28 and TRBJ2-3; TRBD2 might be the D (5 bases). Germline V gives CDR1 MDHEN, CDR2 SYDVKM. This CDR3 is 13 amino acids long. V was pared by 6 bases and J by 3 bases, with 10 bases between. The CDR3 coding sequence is TGTGCCAGCAGCCCCGGCGGGACAGATACGCAGTATTTT. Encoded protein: CASSPGGTDTQYF.

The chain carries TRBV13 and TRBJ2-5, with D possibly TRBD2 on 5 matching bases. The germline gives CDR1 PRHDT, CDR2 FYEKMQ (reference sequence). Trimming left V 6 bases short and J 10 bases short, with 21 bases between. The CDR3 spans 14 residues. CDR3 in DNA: TGTGCCAGCAGTCATAGCGTCCGAGATACCAACCAGTACTTC. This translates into CASSHSVRDTNQYF.

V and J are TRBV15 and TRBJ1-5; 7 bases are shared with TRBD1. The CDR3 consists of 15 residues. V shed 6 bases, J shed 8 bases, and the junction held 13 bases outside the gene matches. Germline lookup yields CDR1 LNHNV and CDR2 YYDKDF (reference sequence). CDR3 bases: TGTGCCACCAGTCCCGACAGGGTTGGGTCCGAGCCCCAGCATTTT. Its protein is CATSPDRVGSEPQHF.

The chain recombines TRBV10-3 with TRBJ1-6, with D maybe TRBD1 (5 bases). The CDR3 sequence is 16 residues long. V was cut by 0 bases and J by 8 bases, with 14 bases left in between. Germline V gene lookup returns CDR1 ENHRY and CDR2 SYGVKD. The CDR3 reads CAISESGAGGDSPLHF. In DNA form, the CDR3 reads TGTGCCATCAGTGAGTCAGGGGCCGGGGGTGATTCACCCCTCCACTTT.